What follows are 32 T cell receptor beta chains derived from one specimen sequenced in a study of T cells in Graves' hyperthyroidism and ophthalmopathy. RNA transcripts served as the template for amplifying TCR beta CDR3 regions. Using the HTBI primer set, a first-round RT-PCR was run on the TCR CDR3. MiXCR, applied by TCRdb to the multiplex PCR reads, yields one record per CDR3 protein. The table lists 650,000 to 750,000 distinct CDR3 sequences, approximately 15% of them singletons. Input material: blood. The source of these receptors is a young woman with Graves' hyperthyroidism.

This clonotype was seen more than once but under ten times. This chain connects TRBV27 to TRBJ2-1, with 9 nucleotides matching TRBD2. J was trimmed by 0 bases and V by 0 bases; bases with no gene match: 15. The CDR3 totals 21 residues. Germline V lookup: CDR1 MNHEY, CDR2 SMNVEV (reference sequence). The CDR3 bases are TGTGCCAGCAGTTTATCTTCTTCTTCGCCTAGCGGGACCTCCTCCTACAATGAGCAGTTCTTC. This translates into CASSLSSSSPSGTSSYNEQFF.

A few counts support this clonotype. The chain couples TRBV6-1 to TRBJ2-1, with 11 bases that match TRBD1. V dropped 5 bases and J dropped 11; count of bases not matched to a gene: 14. There are 16 residues in the CDR3. Germline CDR1 reads MNHNS; CDR2 reads SASEGT. The CDR3 sequence: CASSYAGQGAETQQFF. In DNA, the CDR3 is TGTGCCAGCAGTTACGCTGGACAGGGGGCAGAGACTCAGCAGTTCTTC.

The sample holds many counts of this clonotype. The V and J genes are TRBV28 and TRBJ2-7; 10 nucleotides line up with TRBD1. V lost 8 bases to trimming and J lost 5 bases; unmatched junction nucleotides: 6. This CDR3 is 13 amino acids long. From germline, CDR1 is MDHEN and CDR2 SYDVKM. In DNA form, the CDR3 reads TGTGCCAGCCGGGGACAGGGGCAGGACGAGCAGTACTTC. Its protein product is CASRGQGQDEQYF.

Ten or more counts support this clonotype. The CDR3 sequence: CAASPGPPGGELFF. CDR3 nucleotide sequence: TGTGCCGCCTCGCCCGGGCCGCCCGGGGGGGAGCTGTTTTTT. V and J are TRBV6-2 or TRBV6-3 and TRBJ2-2, with unresolved D. The CDR3 is 14 residues long. Trimming cost V 11 bases and J 8 bases, with 21 bases left between them. From germline, CDR1 is MNHEY and CDR2 SVGEGT.

This clonotype occurred a few times. V is TRBV9 and J is TRBJ1-1, with 7 bases aligning to TRBD1. The CDR3 runs to 16 residues. V was clipped by 2 bases and J by 6 bases; unmatched bases: 13. The germline CDR1 and CDR2 sequences are SGDLS and YYNGEE. The CDR3 protein is CASSVPPGGGRSEAFF. Here the CDR3 DNA reads TGTGCCAGCAGCGTTCCCCCAGGGGGGGGGCGGTCTGAAGCTTTCTTT.

In this sample, this clonotype turned up many times. J is TRBJ1-1 and V is TRBV10-3; tentatively, D is TRBD1 (5 bases). Germline loops: CDR1 ENHRY, CDR2 SYGVKD. The V and J ends lost 0 bases and 0 bases respectively, with 14 bases between them. CDR3 size: 17 residues. CDR3 residues: CAISESKRGLLNTEAFF. DNA of the CDR3: TGTGCCATCAGTGAGTCGAAACGGGGACTGTTGAACACTGAAGCTTTCTTT.

V and J are TRBV11-2 and TRBJ2-1; 9 bases align to TRBD2. Germline loops: CDR1 SGHAT, CDR2 FQNNGV. This CDR3 is built from 18 residues. The J segment lost 3 bases and the V segment lost 2 bases, leaving 11 bases of the junction unmatched. This CDR3 is CASSLRGATAGGYNEQFF. CDR3 sequence (DNA): TGTGCCAGCAGCTTAAGGGGCGCTACAGCGGGGGGCTACAATGAGCAGTTCTTC.

This clonotype was observed at least ten times. CDR3 DNA sequence: TGTGCCAGCAGCTCCCGGACTAGCGGGACCCACGGGACCCAGTACTTC. Translated: CASSSRTSGTHGTQYF. This chain joins TRBV13 and TRBJ2-5, with 12 nucleotides matching TRBD2. The V and J ends lost 4 bases and 7 bases, in that order; junction bases with no gene match: 10. Germline assignment: CDR1 PRHDT and CDR2 FYEKMQ (reference sequence). This CDR3 contains 16 residues.

This clonotype occurred many times. This chain connects TRBV5-6 to TRBJ2-1; TRBD2 matches 9 bases. The junction had 6 bases not matched to a gene; V was cut back by 0 bases and J by 5 bases. The CDR3 spans 16 residues. The germline V gene encodes CDR1 SGHDT and CDR2 YYEEEE. The CDR3 reads CASSLVRLAANNEQFF. CDR3 in DNA: TGTGCCAGCAGCTTGGTAAGACTAGCGGCCAACAATGAGCAGTTCTTC.

This clonotype came up a few times. The chain recombines TRBV6-1 with TRBJ2-4; possibly TRBD1 for D (6 bases). CDR3 length: 12 residues. The germline gives CDR1 MNHNS, CDR2 SASEGT. Trimming removed 6 bases at V and 9 bases at J, with 12 bases between. In DNA, the CDR3 is TGTGCCAGCAGCCCGCAGGGGACCATTCAGTACTTC. Translation gives CASSPQGTIQYF.

This clonotype was picked up a small number of times. This chain joins TRBV20-1 and TRBJ2-7; D possibly corresponds to TRBD1 (6 bases). Germline loops: CDR1 DFQATT, CDR2 SNEGSKA (reference sequence). V lost 1 base, J lost 2 bases, and 18 bases lay in between. This CDR3 comprises 16 residues. For the CDR3, the DNA is TGCAGTGCTAGAGCGAACCGGGACATACTTACCTACGAGCAGTACTTC. It is translated as CSARANRDILTYEQYF.

This clonotype was counted between two and nine times. The chain uses TRBV9 and TRBJ2-3; 7 bases are a match to TRBD2. V lost 0 bases to trimming and J lost 4 bases; unmatched junction nucleotides: 8. CDR3 size: 16 residues. Germline lookup yields CDR1 SGDLS and CDR2 YYNGEE. The CDR3: CASSVGNSGGSDTQYF. The CDR3, as DNA: TGTGCCAGCAGCGTAGGAAATTCGGGAGGCTCAGATACGCAGTATTTT.

The gene calls are TRBV7-9 and TRBJ2-3; TRBD2 agrees at 10 bases. The CDR3 length is 20 residues. V lost 1 base to trimming and J lost 0 bases; unmatched junction nucleotides: 13. In germline, CDR1 is SEHNR, CDR2 FQNEAQ (reference sequence). The DNA for the CDR3 is TGTGCCAGCAGCTTAGTTCTCCTAGCGGGAGAATTAGTTAGCACAGATACGCAGTATTTT. Translation gives CASSLVLLAGELVSTDTQYF. The variable domain in full, completed from reference TRBV7-9 and TRBJ2-3, reads DTGVSQNPRHKITKRGQNVTFRCDPISEHNRLYWYRQTLGQGPEFLTYFQNEAQLEKSRLLSDRFSAERPKGSFSTLEIQRTEQGDSAMYLCASSLVLLAGELVSTDTQYFGPGTRLTVL.

This clonotype was picked up many times. This rearrangement joins TRBV2 to TRBJ2-1; D not certain. The CDR3 is made up of 11 amino acids. The V and J ends lost 2 bases and 11 bases respectively, with 7 bases between them. Germline CDR1 SNHLY, CDR2 FYNNEI. The CDR3 spells CASSEWDKQFF. The CDR3, as DNA: TGTGCCAGCAGTGAATGGGATAAGCAGTTCTTC.

This clonotype occurred many times. The J gene is TRBJ1-1, the V gene TRBV2; D is possibly TRBD1 (5 bases). The length of the CDR3 is 14 residues. Deletions cut 2 bases from V and 5 bases from J, with 12 bases between. Germline assignment: CDR1 SNHLY and CDR2 FYNNEI. This CDR3 reads CASSETTRGTEAFF. In DNA form, the CDR3 reads TGTGCCAGCAGTGAAACGACTAGGGGAACTGAAGCTTTCTTT.

This clonotype was counted between two and nine times. V gene TRBV2 combines with J gene TRBJ2-1; perhaps TRBD1 as D (5 bases). The CDR3 is 14 residues long. Germline V gives CDR1 SNHLY, CDR2 FYNNEI. Trimming shortened V by 5 bases and J by 7 bases, and 15 bases separated the two germline ends. CDR3 residues: CASSYRILGNEQFF. The DNA for the CDR3 is TGTGCCAGCAGTTACAGGATCCTTGGGAATGAGCAGTTCTTC.

This chain uses TRBV9 with TRBJ2-3, with D possibly being TRBD1 (5 bases). The V end lost 0 bases, the J end lost 2 bases, and 10 bases lay between the germline ends. The germline V gene encodes CDR1 SGDLS and CDR2 YYNGEE. The CDR3 has 15 amino acids. The CDR3 spells CASSVVEGATDTQYF. CDR3 coding DNA: TGTGCCAGCAGCGTAGTAGAAGGGGCCACAGATACGCAGTATTTT. Based on the CDR3 plus reference TRBV9 and TRBJ2-3, the full variable domain is DSGVTQTPKHLITATGQRVTLRCSPRSGDLSVYWYQQSLDQGLQFLIQYYNGEERAKGNILERFSAQQFPDLHSELNLSSLELGDSALYFCASSVVEGATDTQYFGPGTRLTVL.

This clonotype appeared many times. The gene calls are TRBV2 and TRBJ1-2, with TRBD1 matching 9 bases. After removal of 8 bases from V and 8 bases from J, the junction contained 6 bases not matched to a gene. The germline V gene encodes CDR1 SNHLY and CDR2 FYNNEI. The CDR3 consists of 12 residues. The CDR3 here is CASLGQGGGYTF. CDR3 sequence (DNA): TGTGCCAGCCTGGGACAGGGTGGCGGCTACACCTTC.

In its sample, this clonotype was seen a few times. This chain joins TRBV20-1 and TRBJ1-1; TRBD1 might be the D (5 bases). The ends were cut back, 3 bases at V and 9 bases at J, with 20 bases in the middle. There are 14 residues in the CDR3. Germline lookup yields CDR1 DFQATT and CDR2 SNEGSKA (reference sequence). This CDR3 reads CSASLAPWGYKAFF. The CDR3 DNA is TGCAGTGCTAGTCTTGCCCCGTGGGGGTATAAAGCTTTCTTT.

This clonotype was seen repeatedly, ten times or more. The junction differs from germline at one of its ends, possibly a read error. CDR3 coding DNA: TGTGCTAGCAGCTTAGTTCGGCAGGAGGTCCCCGCAGATACGCAGTATTTT. Its translation: CASSLVRQEVPADTQYF. The rearrangement joins TRBV7-7 to TRBJ2-3; the D gene is possibly TRBD2 (5 bases). The CDR3 has 17 residues. Germline-derived CDR1 and CDR2 are SSHAT and FNYEAQ (reference sequence). Supplemented by reference TRBV7-7 and TRBJ2-3, the full variable domain reads GAGVSQSPRYKVTKRGQDVTLRCDPISSHATLYWYQQALGQGPEFLTYFNYEAQPDKSGLPSDRFSAERPEGSISTLTIQRTEQRDSAMYRCASSLVRQEVPADTQYFGPGTRLTVL.

Many counts were recorded for this clonotype. The chain joins TRBV30 to TRBJ1-4; D call uncertain. The germline V gene encodes CDR1 GTSNPN and CDR2 SVGIG (reference sequence). The CDR3 consists of 16 residues. Trimming shortened V by 2 bases and J by 3 bases, and 16 bases separated the two germline ends. The chain's CDR3 is CAWSLTREAANEKLFF. In DNA, the CDR3 is TGTGCCTGGAGTCTTACCCGGGAGGCCGCTAATGAAAAACTGTTTTTT.

This clonotype turned up a few times. The chain couples TRBV29-1 to TRBJ2-7; 10 bases fit TRBD1. The V segment lost 1 base and the J segment 2 bases; nucleotides outside the gene matches: 5. The V gene's germline CDR1 is SQVTM and CDR2 ANQGSEA. This CDR3 has 15 residues. The CDR3 loop is CSVEVPGTGAYEQYF. Here the CDR3 DNA reads TGCAGCGTTGAAGTCCCCGGGACAGGGGCCTACGAGCAGTACTTC.

This clonotype was counted many times. The chain recombines TRBV2 with TRBJ2-1; no definite D call. The germline CDR1 and CDR2 sequences are SNHLY and FYNNEI. Trimming removed 1 base at V and 9 bases at J, with 10 bases between. The CDR3 is made up of 13 amino acids. The CDR3 bases are TGTGCCAGCAGTGAAGTTATGCGTTTTGAGCAGTTCTTC. Its translation: CASSEVMRFEQFF.

This chain connects TRBV2 to TRBJ2-1, with D hard to call. Germline V CDR1 and CDR2: SNHLY, FYNNEI. The CDR3 totals 17 residues. The V gene lost 5 bases and the J gene lost 6 bases, with 23 bases spanning the gap. The CDR3 sequence: CASSHPTKGEVVNEQFF. CDR3 DNA: TGTGCCAGCAGTCACCCGACAAAGGGTGAAGTAGTCAATGAGCAGTTCTTC.

This clonotype was detected ten times or more. This rearrangement joins TRBV20-1 to TRBJ2-1, with 14 nucleotides matching TRBD2. This CDR3 contains 16 residues. CDR1 is DFQATT and CDR2 is SNEGSKA in the germline V gene (reference sequence). V dropped 0 bases and J dropped 8; count of bases not matched to a gene: 6. CDR3 coding DNA: TGCAGTGCTAGAGATTTGGGACTAGCGGGAGTCGATGAGCAGTTCTTC. As protein: CSARDLGLAGVDEQFF.

This clonotype was detected only a few times. Possible read error: a much larger clone is one base away. The rearrangement uses TRBV20-1 and TRBJ2-3; 10 nucleotides line up with TRBD2. Germline CDR1 DFQATT, CDR2 SNEGSKA (reference sequence). The CDR3 is 17 residues long. The CDR3 bases are TGCAGTGTTAGAACGTCCCTGAGCGGGAGGGTACCAGATACGCAGTATTTT. Protein: CSVRTSLSGRVPDTQYF.

The sample holds many counts of this clonotype. V and J are TRBV2 and TRBJ1-4, with a tentative D call TRBD1 (5 bases). The CDR3 covers 12 residues. Germline V gene data show CDR1 as SNHLY and CDR2 as FYNNEI. This CDR3 reads CATWGGNEKLFF. The DNA of the CDR3 is TGTGCAACATGGGGGGGTAATGAAAAACTGTTTTTT.

This clonotype was picked up a small number of times. The chain uses TRBV5-8 and TRBJ2-7, with D unclear. Germline-derived CDR1 and CDR2 are SGHTS and YDEGEE. V was pared by 4 bases and J by 4 bases, with 15 bases between. This CDR3 is 14 amino acids long. Here the CDR3 reads CASSQTGERYEQYF. The CDR3 DNA sequence: TGTGCCAGCAGCCAGACTGGAGAAAGGTACGAGCAGTACTTC.

In its sample, this clonotype was seen many times. The J gene is TRBJ2-3, the V gene TRBV7-9; 7 bases are a match to TRBD2. V dropped 6 bases and J dropped 0; count of bases not matched to a gene: 9. The CDR3 spans 16 residues. CDR1 SEHNR and CDR2 FQNEAQ come from the germline V gene (reference sequence). The CDR3 DNA reads TGTGCCAGCAGATCTAAAGCGGGGAGTAGCACAGATACGCAGTATTTT. Protein product: CASRSKAGSSTDTQYF.

Turning to this clonotype: This sequence may be a read error, since a much larger clone differs from it by one base. J is TRBJ2-3 and V is TRBV10-3, with 12 bases lining up with TRBD2. Looked up from germline, CDR1 is ENHRY and CDR2 is SYGVKD. There are 16 residues in the CDR3. The CDR3, as DNA: TGTGCCATCAGTCCGACTAGCGGGGGATACACAGATACGCAGTGTTTT. This codes for CAISPTSGGYTDTQCF.

This clonotype was seen more than once but under ten times. The chain couples TRBV27 to TRBJ2-2, with D maybe TRBD1 (5 bases). This CDR3 contains 14 residues. With 2 bases removed from V and 8 bases from J, the gap between germline ends came to 12 bases. Per the germline V gene, CDR1 is MNHEY and CDR2 is SMNVEV (reference sequence). This chain's CDR3 is CASSLQGDGGELFF. CDR3 coding DNA: TGTGCCAGCAGTTTACAAGGGGATGGGGGGGAGCTGTTTTTT.

This clonotype was seen repeatedly, ten times or more. The chain links TRBV20-1 to TRBJ2-7; 11 nucleotides align to TRBD2. This CDR3 is built from 14 residues. CDR1 is DFQATT and CDR2 is SNEGSKA in the germline V gene (reference sequence). V lost 0 bases to trimming and J lost 4 bases; unmatched junction nucleotides: 2. The CDR3 nucleotides read TGCAGTGCTAGAGACACTAGCGGGAGTTACGAGCAGTACTTC. It encodes CSARDTSGSYEQYF.